Below are 18 T cell receptor beta chains sequenced from a single sample in a study of CXCR3-negative and CXCR3-positive naive CD8 T cells. The authors prepared UMI-labeled TRB cDNA libraries by 5' RACE. TCRdb re-called the 5' RACE reads; every CDR3 protein appears as one record, without DNA. The sample has approximately 100,000 distinct CDR3 sequences; the top ten hold around 1.5%. The sequenced material came from naive CXCR3- CD8+ T cells from blood. Subset defined: CD45RO-CCR7+CD27+CD95- naive CD8+ T cells lacking CXCR3 (TNR3-). Receptors originate from a human donor in good health. Some clones in this sample may be carry-over from other donors' samples.

The chain combines TRBV4-2 with TRBJ2-2; TCRdb lists TRBD2, though no DNA is available to test this call. Looked up from germline, CDR1 is LGHNA and CDR2 is YNFKEQ. The CDR3 has 18 residues. CDR3 loop: CASSQDVGLILNTGELFF.

V usage is TRBV20-1 and J usage is TRBJ2-2; TCRdb proposes TRBD1, but this gene call is untestable without DNA. The CDR3 has 15 residues. CDR1 is DFQATT and CDR2 is SNEGSKA in the germline V gene (reference sequence). This chain's CDR3 is CSARAGDENTGELFF.

The gene calls are TRBV7-2 and TRBJ2-5; the D call of TRBD1 rests on TCRdb alone, since no DNA is present to check it. The CDR3 sequence is 14 residues long. Looked up from germline, CDR1 is SGHTA and CDR2 is FQGNSA. The chain's CDR3 is CASSLPGVGETQYF.

The J gene is TRBJ1-6, the V gene TRBV7-9. From germline, CDR1 is SEHNR and CDR2 FQNEAQ (reference sequence). The CDR3 extends over 17 amino acids. The chain's CDR3 is CASSFGPRESYNSPLHF.

The rearrangement joins TRBV27 to TRBJ2-3; TCRdb gives TRBD1 as the D gene, but with no DNA this cannot be confirmed. The CDR3 is made up of 15 amino acids. Germline V gives CDR1 MNHEY, CDR2 SMNVEV (reference sequence). CDR3 loop: CASSFTGGAVDTQYF.

The chain combines TRBV29-1 with TRBJ2-2; absent DNA, TCRdb's TRBD1 call cannot be checked. Germline V gives CDR1 SQVTM, CDR2 ANQGSEA. The CDR3 loop spans 14 amino acids. CDR3 region: CSVAGKGEGGELFF.

This chain uses TRBV5-1 with TRBJ2-5; there is no DNA to check the TCRdb D call of TRBD2. The CDR3 has 15 residues. The V gene's germline CDR1 is SGHRS and CDR2 YFSETQ. The CDR3 spells CASSLSPGDQETQYF. Drawing the rest from reference TRBV5-1 and TRBJ2-5, the complete variable domain is KAGVTQTPRYLIKTRGQQVTLSCSPISGHRSVSWYQQTPGQGLQFLFEYFSETQRNKGNFPGRFSGRQFSNSRSEMNVSTLELGDSALYLCASSLSPGDQETQYFGPGTRLLVL.

V gene TRBV7-9 combines with J gene TRBJ2-1; the TCRdb D gene call, TRBD1, has no DNA to confirm it. The CDR3 sequence is 15 residues long. The germline V gene encodes CDR1 SEHNR and CDR2 FQNEAQ (reference sequence). CDR3 loop: CASSLIPDRGNEQFF.

The gene calls are TRBV6-5 and TRBJ1-1. The CDR3 extends over 13 amino acids. Germline CDR1 and CDR2: MNHEY and SVGAGI. The CDR3 sequence is CASSYSQYAEAFF.

This chain connects TRBV6-5 to TRBJ1-2; the D call from TCRdb, TRBD1, cannot be confirmed without DNA. CDR3 length: 16 residues. Germline values: CDR1 MNHEY, CDR2 SVGAGI. CDR3 in amino acids: CASSYQGQGANYGYTF.

CDR3 sequence: CASSVSSEQYF. V and J are TRBV25-1 and TRBJ2-7. Per the germline V gene, CDR1 is MGHDK and CDR2 is SYGVNS. This CDR3 contains 11 residues.

The V gene is TRBV5-1, the J gene TRBJ2-3; the D gene TCRdb calls, TRBD2, cannot be checked with no DNA. The CDR3 extends over 18 amino acids. Germline values: CDR1 SGHRS, CDR2 YFSETQ. The CDR3 is CASSLGLAGGPVTDTQYF.

V is TRBV4-3 and J is TRBJ2-4; TCRdb designates TRBD1, a call that cannot be tested without DNA. CDR1 and CDR2 from the germline V gene are LGHNA and YSLEER. CDR3 size: 14 residues. The CDR3 loop reads CASSQGKGRDIQYF.

The J gene is TRBJ2-5, the V gene TRBV10-3; TCRdb proposes TRBD1, but this gene call is untestable without DNA. The germline V gene encodes CDR1 ENHRY and CDR2 SYGVKD. The CDR3 is 16 residues long. CDR3 region: CAISEGSNRGRETQYF.

The chain combines TRBV29-1 with TRBJ1-1; TCRdb picks TRBD1, but there is no DNA to check that call. Germline V gene lookup returns CDR1 SQVTM and CDR2 ANQGSEA. CDR3 size: 14 residues. CDR3 sequence: CSVERGRMNTEAFF.

The genes are TRBV29-1 and TRBJ1-2; TCRdb's D call, TRBD1, is unchecked because there is no DNA. CDR3 length equals 13 residues. Germline assignment: CDR1 SQVTM and CDR2 ANQGSEA. This chain's CDR3 is CSIAGGQHYGYTF.

This sequence joins TRBV7-9 and TRBJ2-7; TCRdb calls TRBD1, which cannot be checked without DNA. This CDR3 contains 16 residues. Per germline, CDR1 SEHNR and CDR2 FQNEAQ (reference sequence). Here the CDR3 reads CASSPAAGTFFYEQYF.

The chain recombines TRBV12-3 or TRBV12-4 with TRBJ2-5; TCRdb's D call, TRBD1, is unchecked because there is no DNA. The CDR3 sequence is 14 residues long. The CDR3 sequence: CASSPTGVQETQYF.